This passage covers 29 T cell receptor beta chains from one sample sequenced in a study of T cell responses to AZD1222 COVID-19 vaccine. The method was immunoSEQ multiplex PCR; TCRdb's version includes in-frame clones alone and lacks a portion of them. The repertoire holds about 140,000 clones, with less than 95% as singletons. Source: peripheral blood, taken 28 days after the second AZD1222 dose. All receptors come from an adult who received the AZD1222 COVID-19 vaccine.

The CDR3 region is CASSPRAGDYGYTF. CDR3 DNA sequence: TGTGCCAGCTCACCACGAGCAGGGGACTATGGCTACACCTTC. The chain carries TRBV18 and TRBJ1-2; D possibly corresponds to TRBD1 (6 bases). Trimming took off 1 base at V and 3 bases at J, with 9 bases between the two ends. This CDR3 region has 14 residues. From germline, CDR1 is KGHSH and CDR2 LQKENI.

This clone was seen once. The CDR3 sequence: CASAPNGGGSYEQYF. The CDR3 DNA reads as TGTGCCAGCGCCCCTAACGGCGGCGGTTCCTACGAGCAGTACTTC. The chain combines TRBV7-2 with TRBJ2-7; D unclear. V dropped 8 bases and J dropped 1 base, with 18 bases sitting between them. The CDR3 consists of 15 residues. The V gene's germline CDR1 is SGHTA and CDR2 FQGNSA.

This clone was detected a few times. The V and J genes are TRBV5-4 and TRBJ1-2, with 8 nucleotides matching TRBD1. CDR3 size: 13 residues. Germline V gives CDR1 SGHNT, CDR2 YYREEE (reference sequence). The junction had 11 bases not matched to a gene; V was cut back by 4 bases and J by 12 bases. The CDR3: CASSPNEGQVDTF. The CDR3 DNA reads TGTGCCAGCAGCCCGAATGAGGGACAGGTCGACACCTTC.

The CDR3 bases are TGCAGCGTTTCGGGCCCTAGTTTTCTAACGGGGGAGCTGTTTTTT. This encodes CSVSGPSFLTGELFF. This chain uses TRBV29-1 with TRBJ2-2, with unresolved D. V lost 5 bases and J 8 bases, leaving 21 bases between the germline ends. The CDR3 sequence is 15 residues long. Germline V gives CDR1 SQVTM, CDR2 ANQGSEA.

J is TRBJ1-2 and V is TRBV28, with 11 bases fitting TRBD1. There are 14 residues in the CDR3. With 5 bases clipped from V and 5 bases from J, the junction kept 4 bases outside the gene matches. Germline CDR1 and CDR2: MDHEN and SYDVKM. CDR3 bases: TGTGCCAGCAGTCTCCGGGACAGGGGGTATGGCTACACCTTC. Protein product: CASSLRDRGYGYTF.

The V and J genes are TRBV7-9 and TRBJ1-2; 8 nucleotides match TRBD1. Trimming took 5 bases from V and 4 from J; bases not matched to a gene: 6. The length of the CDR3 is 14 residues. CDR1 is SEHNR and CDR2 is FQNEAQ in the germline V gene (reference sequence). This chain's CDR3 is CASSTETGAYGYTF. The CDR3 coding sequence is TGTGCCAGCAGCACCGAGACAGGGGCCTATGGCTACACCTTC.

This clone was seen just once. The chain recombines TRBV4-1 with TRBJ2-3; 9 bases map to TRBD2. CDR3 length equals 17 residues. The V and J ends lost 2 bases and 1 base, in that order; junction bases with no gene match: 7. In germline, CDR1 is MGHRA, CDR2 YSYEKL. The CDR3 is CASSQLVLAGGTDTQYF. CDR3 bases: TGCGCCAGCAGCCAATTGGTGTTAGCGGGAGGCACAGATACGCAGTATTTT.

The V and J genes are TRBV18 and TRBJ1-1; D unresolved. Trimming removed 0 bases from V and 6 bases from J, with 8 bases in between. The CDR3 totals 13 residues. Germline assignment: CDR1 KGHSH and CDR2 LQKENI. CDR3 bases: TGTGCCAGCTCACCACCGATGGAGTCTGAAGCTTTCTTT. Encoded protein: CASSPPMESEAFF.

CDR3 coding DNA: TGTGCCAGCAACCCTAAGCGTAGCTTAATAGGGGGACCGGGGGGGAAGATCACTGAAGCTTTCTTT. It translates to CASNPKRSLIGGPGGKITEAFF. This chain joins TRBV7-8 and TRBJ1-1; TRBD1 is a possible D gene (6 bases). Looked up from germline, CDR1 is SGHVS and CDR2 is FQNEAQ. V gave up 7 bases and J gave up 4 bases, with 40 bases separating them. The CDR3 covers 22 residues.

This chain links TRBV7-2 with TRBJ2-7; the match to TRBD2 covers 7 bases. J lost 6 bases, V lost 0 bases, and 11 bases had no gene match. The CDR3 runs to 16 residues. Germline V gives CDR1 SGHTA, CDR2 FQGNSA. CDR3 nucleotide sequence: TGTGCCAGCAGCTTAGCGCGAGCGGGACGGTCCAGCGAGCAGTACTTC. The encoded protein is CASSLARAGRSSEQYF.

The genes are TRBV7-2 and TRBJ2-3; the match to TRBD2 covers 11 bases. CDR1 is SGHTA, CDR2 FQGNSA, per germline. J was trimmed by 3 bases and V by 5 bases; bases with no gene match: 7. This CDR3 contains 16 residues. CDR3 protein: CASSLLAGGGTDTQYF. CDR3 nucleotide sequence: TGTGCCAGCAGCCTTTTAGCGGGAGGGGGAACAGATACGCAGTATTTT. Full variable domain (rest looked up from reference TRBV7-2 and TRBJ2-3): GAGVSQSPSNKVTEKGKDVELRCDPISGHTALYWYRQSLGQGLEFLIYFQGNSAPDKSGLPSDRFSAERTGGSVSTLTIQRTQQEDSAVYLCASSLLAGGGTDTQYFGPGTRLTVL.

The chain joins TRBV4-3 to TRBJ2-7, with D perhaps TRBD1 or TRBD2 (6 bases each). Trimming left V 4 bases short and J 0 bases short, with 19 bases between. This CDR3 region has 17 residues. Germline CDR1 is LGHNA and CDR2 is YSLEER. The CDR3 loop is CASSRTLDGGLSYEQYF. Here the CDR3 DNA reads TGCGCCAGCAGCCGGACGCTCGATGGGGGGCTCTCCTACGAGCAGTACTTC.

The chain has TRBV9 and TRBJ1-6; D not resolved. The CDR3 extends over 17 amino acids. The V gene lost 5 bases and the J gene lost 0 bases, with 15 bases spanning the gap. Germline assignment: CDR1 SGDLS and CDR2 YYNGEE. For the CDR3, the DNA is TGTGCCAGCAGTGCTACGGACGGAGGCTCCTATAATTCACCCCTCCACTTT. It specifies CASSATDGGSYNSPLHF.

As DNA, the CDR3 is TGCGCCAGCAGCTTCCAAGGGGAGGACAACGTCCTGACTTTC. Residues: CASSFQGEDNVLTF. The genes are TRBV5-1 and TRBJ2-6; weak D call: TRBD2 (6 bases). CDR1 SGHRS and CDR2 YFSETQ come from the germline V gene. V dropped 2 bases and J dropped 9 bases, with 12 bases sitting between them. The CDR3 has 14 amino acids.

V gene TRBV4-3 combines with J gene TRBJ1-2; D unresolved. The V and J ends lost 1 base and 2 bases respectively, with 11 bases between them. The CDR3 is made up of 15 amino acids. Germline loops: CDR1 LGHNA, CDR2 YSLEER. The CDR3 DNA follows: TGCGCCAGCAGCCAAGCGTCGAATCCGAACTATGGCTACACCTTC. This sequence encodes CASSQASNPNYGYTF.

This clone was observed a handful of times. This chain uses TRBV7-2 with TRBJ1-5; 7 bases are shared with TRBD1. CDR3 length equals 14 residues. The germline V gene has CDR1 SGHTA and CDR2 FQGNSA. V lost 1 base to trimming and J lost 6 bases; unmatched junction nucleotides: 3. CDR3: CASSLDSGGQPQHF. CDR3 sequence (DNA): TGTGCCAGCAGCTTAGATTCAGGGGGTCAGCCCCAGCATTTT. The variable domain in full, completed from reference TRBV7-2 and TRBJ1-5, reads GAGVSQSPSNKVTEKGKDVELRCDPISGHTALYWYRQSLGQGLEFLIYFQGNSAPDKSGLPSDRFSAERTGGSVSTLTIQRTQQEDSAVYLCASSLDSGGQPQHFGDGTRLSIL.

The CDR3 here is CASSYRGGGIYEQYF. CDR3 DNA: TGTGCCAGCAGTTACCGCGGGGGGGGGATCTACGAGCAGTACTTC. J is TRBJ2-7 and V is TRBV6-2 or TRBV6-3, with 9 bases matching TRBD2. Germline-derived CDR1 and CDR2 are MNHEY and SVGEGT. Trimming removed 2 bases from V and 3 bases from J; junction bases left unmatched: 5. This CDR3 has 15 amino acids.

The V gene is TRBV30, the J gene TRBJ2-2; no clear D gene. The CDR3 contains 12 residues. Germline-derived CDR1 and CDR2 are GTSNPN and SVGIG (reference sequence). V lost 0 bases, J lost 5 bases, and 4 bases lay in between. The CDR3 here is CAWSVLTGELFF. The DNA for the CDR3 is TGTGCCTGGAGTGTACTTACCGGGGAGCTGTTTTTT.

The chain carries TRBV28 and TRBJ1-5, with 10 bases aligning to TRBD1. The V gene end was trimmed by 5 bases and the J gene end by 2 bases; junction bases not matched to a gene: 3. The CDR3 is 15 residues long. Germline CDR1 and CDR2: MDHEN and SYDVKM. The CDR3 nucleotides read TGTGCCAGCAGTGGAGGACAGGGGGGCAATCAGCCCCAGCATTTT. Amino acid sequence: CASSGGQGGNQPQHF.

The V call is TRBV29-1, the J call TRBJ1-2; D is uncertain. CDR3 length equals 18 residues. V shed 4 bases and J shed 0 bases, with 24 bases lying between them. Germline-derived CDR1 and CDR2 are SQVTM and ANQGSEA. The CDR3 here is CSVVFGPPGSGANYGYTF. CDR3 nucleotide sequence: TGCAGCGTTGTATTCGGACCCCCCGGGTCGGGCGCTAACTATGGCTACACCTTC. Full variable domain (outside the CDR3, taken from reference TRBV29-1 and TRBJ1-2): SAVISQKPSRDICQRGTSLTIQCQVDSQVTMMFWYRQQPGQSLTLIATANQGSEATYESGFVIDKFPISRPNLTFSTLTVSNMSPEDSSIYLCSVVFGPPGSGANYGYTFGSGTRLTVV.

The chain couples TRBV30 to TRBJ1-3, with TRBD1 matching 7 bases. The CDR3 is 13 amino acids. With V trimmed by 2 bases and J by 2 bases, 0 bases remained unmatched. CDR1 is GTSNPN, CDR2 SVGIG, per germline (reference sequence). The CDR3 loop reads CAWSTGAGNTIYF. CDR3 DNA: TGTGCCTGGAGTACAGGGGCTGGAAACACCATATATTTT.

The chain carries TRBV6-5 and TRBJ1-1; possibly TRBD1 for D (6 bases). With 8 bases removed from V and 1 base from J, the gap between germline ends came to 14 bases. The CDR3 extends over 14 amino acids. The germline gives CDR1 MNHEY, CDR2 SVGAGI. In nucleotides, the CDR3 is TGTGCCAGCTCCTTACTACAGGGGAACACTGAAGCTTTCTTT. This encodes CASSLLQGNTEAFF.

The rearrangement links TRBV15 to TRBJ1-4, with D perhaps matching TRBD1 (5 bases). The CDR3 totals 18 residues. CDR1 LNHNV and CDR2 YYDKDF come from the germline V gene (reference sequence). V was trimmed by 0 bases and J by 10 bases, leaving 24 bases between them. The CDR3 spells CATSRDPQSGSVGGKLFF. CDR3 nucleotides: TGTGCCACCAGCAGAGATCCTCAGTCTGGGTCAGTGGGGGGAAAACTGTTTTTT.

The J gene is TRBJ1-6, the V gene TRBV4-1, with 9 nucleotides matching TRBD1. CDR3 size: 14 residues. V dropped 4 bases and J dropped 7; count of bases not matched to a gene: 2. Germline CDR1 is MGHRA and CDR2 is YSYEKL. The DNA for the CDR3 is TGCGCCAGCAGCCGGGACAGGGCAAATTCACCCCTCCACTTT. It codes for CASSRDRANSPLHF.

The chain joins TRBV13 to TRBJ2-7; perhaps TRBD1 as D (5 bases). CDR3 length: 12 residues. Trimming took 2 bases from V and 4 from J, leaving 6 bases between them. Germline V gene lookup returns CDR1 PRHDT and CDR2 FYEKMQ (reference sequence). CDR3 sequence: CASSLKGYEQYF. DNA of the CDR3: TGTGCCAGCAGCTTAAAGGGGTACGAGCAGTACTTC.

This clone was seen just once. The V and J genes are TRBV2 and TRBJ2-1; 12 nucleotides line up with TRBD2. Trimming removed 6 bases from V and 5 bases from J; junction bases left unmatched: 14. The germline V gene has CDR1 SNHLY and CDR2 FYNNEI. This CDR3 has 18 residues. The CDR3: CASSQTSGSGRRDNEQFF. The CDR3 coding sequence is TGTGCCAGCAGCCAGACTAGCGGGAGTGGAAGGAGGGACAATGAGCAGTTCTTC.

The CDR3 reads CASSSPGVPNTIYF. DNA for the CDR3: TGCGCCAGCAGCTCGCCAGGGGTCCCAAACACCATATATTTT. The chain carries TRBV5-1 and TRBJ1-3; TRBD1 is a possible D gene (6 bases). The CDR3 consists of 14 residues. Germline CDR1 is SGHRS and CDR2 is YFSETQ. Trimming cost V 3 bases and J 6 bases, with 13 bases left between them.

This chain links TRBV5-1 with TRBJ1-3; 8 positions match TRBD1. Unmatched junction bases numbered 3, after V lost 4 bases and J lost 0 bases. Per germline, CDR1 SGHRS and CDR2 YFSETQ. This CDR3 region has 15 residues. The CDR3 sequence is CASSLGTGSGNTIYF. The CDR3, as DNA: TGCGCCAGCAGCCTTGGGACAGGCTCTGGAAACACCATATATTTT.

The chain has TRBV15 and TRBJ2-3; 14 nucleotides align to TRBD2. The CDR3 is 19 residues long. Germline CDR1 LNHNV, CDR2 YYDKDF (reference sequence). V dropped 0 bases and J dropped 0; count of bases not matched to a gene: 5. The CDR3 bases are TGTGCCACCAGCAGAGATCTCGGGACTAGCGGGAGTAGCACAGATACGCAGTATTTT. Protein: CATSRDLGTSGSSTDTQYF. The complete variable domain, with remaining parts taken from reference TRBV15 and TRBJ2-3, reads DAMVIQNPRYQVTQFGKPVTLSCSQTLNHNVMYWYQQKSSQAPKLLFHYYDKDFNNEADTPDNFQSRRPNTSFCFLDIRSPGLGDTAMYLCATSRDLGTSGSSTDTQYFGPGTRLTVL.